Sequencing of this T cell receptor (beta chain) was carried out in a study of Ad26.COV2.S vaccination and SARS-CoV-2 variants. Germline loops: CDR1 SGHVS, CDR2 FNYEAQ. The V segment lost 5 bases and the J segment 7 bases; nucleotides outside the gene matches: 8. This CDR3 comprises 16 residues. TCRdb's copy holds only in-frame clones and misses some; the assay was immunoSEQ multiplex PCR. The table records 410,000 or so clones, more than 80% of them present only once. Documented treatment: roughly 19 received Ad26.COV2.S at low or high dose, single or two shots; several received placebo; per-sample allocation not given. Sampling took place 63 days after the first vaccine or placebo injection. Boston hosted the donor, who was an adult aged 18-55 years. This clone was seen only a few times.

The chain carries TRBV7-6 and TRBJ1-6, with 10 positions matching TRBD1. The starting material was peripheral blood, obtained in a trial of Ad26.COV2.S vaccine versus placebo. The TCR sequence derives from a person between 18 and 65 years old who received the Ad26.COV2.S COVID-19 vaccine or a placebo. The CDR3 sequence: CASSQTGGAANSPLHF. The CDR3 DNA reads as TGTGCCAGCAGCCAGACAGGGGGCGCAGCCAATTCACCCCTCCACTTT. Full variable domain (remainder filled in from reference TRBV7-6 and TRBJ1-6): GAGVSQSPRYKVTKRGQDVALRCDPISGHVSLYWYRQALGQGPEFLTYFNYEAQQDKSGLPNDRFSAERPEGSISTLTIQRTEQRDSAMYRCASSQTGGAANSPLHFGNGTRLTVT.